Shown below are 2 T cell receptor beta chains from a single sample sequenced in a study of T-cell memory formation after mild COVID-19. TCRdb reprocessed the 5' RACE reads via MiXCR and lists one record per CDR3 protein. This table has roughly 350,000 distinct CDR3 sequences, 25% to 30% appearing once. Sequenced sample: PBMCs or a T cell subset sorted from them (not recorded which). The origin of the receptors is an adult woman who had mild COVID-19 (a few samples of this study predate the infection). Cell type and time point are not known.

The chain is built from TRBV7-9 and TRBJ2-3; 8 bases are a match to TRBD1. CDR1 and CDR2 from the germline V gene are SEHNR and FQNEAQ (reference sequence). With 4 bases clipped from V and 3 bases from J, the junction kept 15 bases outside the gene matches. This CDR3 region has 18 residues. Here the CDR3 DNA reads TGTGCCAGCAGCTCCACGACCTCCAGGGGGCCGGGGACAGATACGCAGTATTTT. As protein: CASSSTTSRGPGTDTQYF.

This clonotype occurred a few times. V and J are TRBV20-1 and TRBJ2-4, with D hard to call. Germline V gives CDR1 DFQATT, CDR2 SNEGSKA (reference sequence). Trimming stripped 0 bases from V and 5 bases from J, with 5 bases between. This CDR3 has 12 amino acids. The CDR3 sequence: CSARDNQNIQYF. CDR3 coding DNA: TGCAGTGCTAGAGATAATCAAAACATTCAGTACTTC.